The 2 T cell receptor beta chains given below trace back to one sample, sequenced in a study of CD8 T cells in Susac syndrome. Reverse transcription of roughly 0.5 to 1 ug RNA was carried out with random hexamers. TCRdb re-called the immunoSEQ multiplex PCR reads with MiXCR, one entry per CDR3 protein. The table has some 100,000 distinct CDR3 sequences, roughly 93% seen once; the top ten hold approximately 0.097%. Sequencing was performed on CD4+ T cells from PBMCs. These receptors were obtained from a human donor with multiple sclerosis.

This chain uses TRBV21-1 with TRBJ1-2; no check of the table's D call, TRBD1, against the DNA was made. TRBV21-1 is labeled a pseudogene. This CDR3 has 15 residues. The CDR3 here is CASERRKRTGQGYTF. The CDR3 bases are TGTGCCAGCGAACGACGTAAGAGGACAGGGCAGGGCTACACCTTC.

The V and J genes are TRBV7-9 and TRBJ2-1; the match to TRBD1 covers 8 bases. The CDR3 is 15 residues long. Trimming cost V 4 bases and J 9 bases; bases outside gene matches: 11. Germline V gene data show CDR1 as SEHNR and CDR2 as FQNEAQ (reference sequence). For the CDR3, the DNA is TGTGCCAGCAGCTACTCGGCCTCAGGGGGCAGTGAGCAGTTCTTC. Translation: CASSYSASGGSEQFF.